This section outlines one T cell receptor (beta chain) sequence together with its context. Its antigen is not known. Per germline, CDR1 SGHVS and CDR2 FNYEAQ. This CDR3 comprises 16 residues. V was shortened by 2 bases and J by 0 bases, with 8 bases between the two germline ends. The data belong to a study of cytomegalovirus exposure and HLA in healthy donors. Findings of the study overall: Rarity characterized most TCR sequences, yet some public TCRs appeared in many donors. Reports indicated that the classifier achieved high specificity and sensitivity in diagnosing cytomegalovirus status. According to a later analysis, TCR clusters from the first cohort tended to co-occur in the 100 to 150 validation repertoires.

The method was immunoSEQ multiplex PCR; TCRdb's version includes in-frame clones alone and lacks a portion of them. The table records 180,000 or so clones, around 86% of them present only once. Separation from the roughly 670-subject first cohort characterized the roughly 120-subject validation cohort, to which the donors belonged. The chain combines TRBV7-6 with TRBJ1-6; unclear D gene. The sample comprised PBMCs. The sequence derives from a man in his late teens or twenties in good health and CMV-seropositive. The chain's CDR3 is CASSLLRSSYNSPLHF. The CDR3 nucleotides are TGTGCCAGCAGCTTATTGAGGAGCTCCTATAATTCACCCCTCCACTTT.